A selection of T cell receptor beta chains follows, all from one sample in a study of blood T cell repertoires in COVID-19. The assay was immunoSEQ multiplex PCR, and TCRdb's table has in-frame clones only and misses some. The sample yields just under 250,000 clones, 75% to 90% seen once. The sample taken for sequencing was peripheral blood. These receptors originate from a woman aged 30 to 39 who had recovered from COVID-19. Both conserved end residues are part of each CDR3. D genes are given only for firm matches. Rows may omit the clone size; those that give it use once, few, many or a size class.

clone_size	d_call	j_call	v_call	cdr3_nt	cdr3_aa
NA	NA	TRBJ1-2	TRBV20-1	TGCAGTGCTAGTCCCTTTTCTAACTATGGCTACACCTTC	CSASPFSNYGYTF
NA	TRBD1	TRBJ2-2	TRBV5-1	TGCGCCAGCAGCTCAGGACAGGGTAACACCGGGGAGCTGTTTTTT	CASSSGQGNTGELFF
NA	NA	TRBJ1-4	TRBV3-1/TRBV3-2	TGTGCCAGCAGCCAAAGGGCCCAGGGAGGTGAAAAACTGTTTTTT	CASSQRAQGGEKLFF
NA	TRBD1	TRBJ2-7	TRBV7-8	TGTGCCAGCAGCCGAGCCGGGACAGGGGGCCCCTACGAGCAGTACTTC	CASSRAGTGGPYEQYF
NA	TRBD2	TRBJ2-7	TRBV3-1/TRBV3-2	TGTGCCAGCAGCCCGGCTTACGCGGGGGGGCCCCCCTACGAGCAGTACTTC	CASSPAYAGGPPYEQYF
NA	TRBD2	TRBJ2-3	TRBV7-2	TGTGCCAGCAGCTTAAGAGCGGGGGGGCTCACAGATACGCAGTATTTT	CASSLRAGGLTDTQYF
NA	TRBD1	TRBJ1-6	TRBV6-5	TGTGCCAGCAGATCACAGGGGGAGAATTCACCCCTCCACTTT	CASRSQGENSPLHF
NA	NA	TRBJ1-4	TRBV4-1	TGCGCCAGCAGCCTAGGACATTCGGGTGCTAATGAAAAACTGTTTTTT	CASSLGHSGANEKLFF
NA	NA	TRBJ2-1	TRBV4-2	TGTGCCAGCAGCCAAGATCTCAGGGGAACCTACAATGAGCAGTTCTTC	CASSQDLRGTYNEQFF
once	TRBD1	TRBJ1-1	TRBV19	TGTGCCAGTAGTAAGTGGGCAGGGGGTACTGAAGCTTTCTTT	CASSKWAGGTEAFF